This is a list of T cell receptor beta chains from one sample in a study of T-cell memory formation after mild COVID-19. A single record per CDR3 protein comes from TCRdb applying MiXCR to the 5' RACE reads. This sample carries 110,000 or so distinct CDR3 sequences, about 20% of them seen once, and the ten largest clones take about 38%. Source material: PBMCs or a T cell subset sorted from them (not recorded which). The source of these receptors is a young man who had mild COVID-19 (a few samples of this study predate the infection). Cell type and time point are not known. Each CDR3 is given with its conserved first and last residue. D genes are given only for firm matches. Clone size is given for some rows only: seen once, a few or many times, or a class if the clone is expanded.

>TRBD2|TRBJ2-2|TRBV6-5|-
TGTGCCAGCAGTTACTCGAGACTAGCGGTTCAGAACACCGGGGAGCTGTTTTTT
CASSYSRLAVQNTGELFF
>TRBD1|TRBJ2-1|TRBV4-3|-
TGCGCCAGCAGCCGAGGGACAGGTGGCTACAATGAGCAGTTCTTC
CASSRGTGGYNEQFF
>-|TRBJ1-1|TRBV13|-
TGTGCCAGCAGCTTCTGGACAATGGGGAACACTGAAGCTTTCTTT
CASSFWTMGNTEAFF
>-|TRBJ1-3|TRBV6-5|-
TGTGCCAGCAGTTACGGTTTGGGGGGAGGAAACACCATATATTTT
CASSYGLGGGNTIYF
>TRBD2|TRBJ2-2|TRBV7-9|-
TGTGCCAGCAGCCCCGGCCCCGGGACTAGCTATACCGGGGAGCTGTTTTTT
CASSPGPGTSYTGELFF
>-|TRBJ2-4|TRBV27|-
TGTGCCAGCAGTTTGACTGGGGGCAAAAACATTCAGTACTTC
CASSLTGGKNIQYF
>TRBD2|TRBJ2-2|TRBV29-1|-
TGCAGCGTTGGTCGGTTCCAGCGGGGGACCGGGGAGCTGTTTTTT
CSVGRFQRGTGELFF
>-|TRBJ2-7|TRBV3-1|few
TGTGCCAGCAGCCAAGGGACCCCCTACGAGCAGTACTTC
CASSQGTPYEQYF
>TRBD2|TRBJ2-3|TRBV24-1|few
TGTGCCACCAGTGACCCAGGACTAGCGGGTAGGGATACGCAGTATTTT
CATSDPGLAGRDTQYF
>-|TRBJ2-3|TRBV9|-
TGTGCCAGCAGCGTAGACGGCGCCCACACAGATACGCAGTATTTT
CASSVDGAHTDTQYF
>-|TRBJ2-7|TRBV6-5|-
TGTGCCAGCAGTTATGGGGTCTCCTACGAGCAGTACTTC
CASSYGVSYEQYF
>-|TRBJ1-6|TRBV4-3|-
TGCGCCAGCAGTCACAGAGGGTGGGATAATTCACCCCTCCACTTT
CASSHRGWDNSPLHF
>-|TRBJ2-7|TRBV29-1|many
TGCAGCGTCGACTTCGGCTACGAGCAGTACTTC
CSVDFGYEQYF
>-|TRBJ2-4|TRBV6-5|once
TGTGCCAGCAGCCCCGGGACCCCATACAACATTCAGTACTTC
CASSPGTPYNIQYF
>-|TRBJ2-2|TRBV5-1|few
TGCGCCAGCAGCTACCACTCGGCCGGGGAGCTGTTTTTT
CASSYHSAGELFF
>-|TRBJ2-1|TRBV4-1|-
TGCGCCAGCAGCCAAGTTTGGCTAGATGGTAATGAGCAGTTCTTC
CASSQVWLDGNEQFF
>-|TRBJ2-2|TRBV9|few
TGTGCCAGCAGCGTAGTGGAATGGTCCGGCACCGGGGAGCTGTTTTTT
CASSVVEWSGTGELFF
>TRBD1|TRBJ1-2|TRBV18|few
TGTGCCAGCTCGTCCTACCAGGGGGCTGGTGGCTACACCTTC
CASSSYQGAGGYTF
>-|TRBJ1-1|TRBV7-9|few
TGTGCCAGCAGCTTAGTCGGGTCCTTGAACACTGAAGCTTTCTTT
CASSLVGSLNTEAFF
>-|TRBJ1-2|TRBV4-3|-
TGCGCCAGCAGCCAAGATTGGGCTAACTATGGCTACACCTTC
CASSQDWANYGYTF
>-|TRBJ1-2|TRBV7-9|-
TGTGCCAGCAGCCCCAACCCGGGGTTATATGGCTACACCTTC
CASSPNPGLYGYTF
>-|TRBJ2-7|TRBV4-2|-
TGTGCCAGCAGCCACCAGGGCCTAGGGAACGAGCAGTACTTC
CASSHQGLGNEQYF
>-|TRBJ2-1|TRBV6-4|few
TGTGCCAGCAGTGACAGGGGGGATTACAATGAGCAGTTCTTC
CASSDRGDYNEQFF
>TRBD2|TRBJ2-3|TRBV4-1|-
TGCGCCAGCAGCCAAGATGAGACGGGGGGGATCACAGATACGCAGTATTTT
CASSQDETGGITDTQYF
>TRBD2|TRBJ2-7|TRBV11-1|-
TGTGCCAGCAGCCTCCACCGACTCAGTCTAGCGGCCTCCTACGAGCAGTACTTC
CASSLHRLSLAASYEQYF
>TRBD2|TRBJ2-2|TRBV6-2/TRBV6-3|few
TGTGCCAGCACCCCGGGACTAGTTGCCGGGGAGCTGTTTTTT
CASTPGLVAGELFF
>-|TRBJ1-6|TRBV27|-
TGTGCCAGCAGTTTATGGTTTGGGGGTAGTTCACCCCTCCACTTT
CASSLWFGGSSPLHF
>-|TRBJ2-2|TRBV14|few
TGTGCCAGCAGCCAAGGGGAGGGGGCGAACACCGGGGAGCTGTTTTTT
CASSQGEGANTGELFF
>-|TRBJ1-1|TRBV7-2|few
TGTGCCAGCAGCTTAGAGTTGACAGATGAAGCTTTCTTT
CASSLELTDEAFF
>-|TRBJ1-2|TRBV30|once
TGTGCCTGGAGTGTAAGAGTCCGCGGCTACACCTTC
CAWSVRVRGYTF
>TRBD2|TRBJ2-3|TRBV4-3|-
TGCGCCAGCAGCCAAGACCCACTAGCGGGGGGGCGCACAGATACGCAGTATTTT
CASSQDPLAGGRTDTQYF
>-|TRBJ2-2|TRBV6-4|many
TGTGCCAGCAGTGACTCGACTACCGGGGAGCTGTTTTTT
CASSDSTTGELFF
>-|TRBJ2-2|TRBV6-5|-
TGTGCCAGCAGTTACTACGGGGGGAACACCGGGGAGCTGTTTTTT
CASSYYGGNTGELFF
>-|TRBJ2-7|TRBV5-1|-
TGCGCCAGCAGCTTGGCCACAGCCTCCTACGAGCAGTACTTC
CASSLATASYEQYF
>-|TRBJ2-3|TRBV11-2|few
TGTGCCAGCAGCTTATTCGGGGCGGAACCTCAGGCAGATACGCAGTATTTT
CASSLFGAEPQADTQYF